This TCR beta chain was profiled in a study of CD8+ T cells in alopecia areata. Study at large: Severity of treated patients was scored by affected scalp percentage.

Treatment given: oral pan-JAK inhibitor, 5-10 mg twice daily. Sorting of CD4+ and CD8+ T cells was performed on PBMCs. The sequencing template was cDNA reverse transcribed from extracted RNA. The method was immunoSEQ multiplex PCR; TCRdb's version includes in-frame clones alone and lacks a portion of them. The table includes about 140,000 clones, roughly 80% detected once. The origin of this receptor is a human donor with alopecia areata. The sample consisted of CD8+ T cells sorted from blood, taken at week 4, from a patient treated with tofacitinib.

CDR3 bases: TGTGCCAGCAGCGTCGGGACTAGCGGGGAGTACGAGCAGTACTTC. Translation: CASSVGTSGEYEQYF. The chain links TRBV7-8 to TRBJ2-7; 13 bases map to TRBD2. The CDR3 extends over 15 amino acids. The germline gives CDR1 SGHVS, CDR2 FQNEAQ. Trimming removed 5 bases from V and 4 bases from J; junction bases left unmatched: 5.